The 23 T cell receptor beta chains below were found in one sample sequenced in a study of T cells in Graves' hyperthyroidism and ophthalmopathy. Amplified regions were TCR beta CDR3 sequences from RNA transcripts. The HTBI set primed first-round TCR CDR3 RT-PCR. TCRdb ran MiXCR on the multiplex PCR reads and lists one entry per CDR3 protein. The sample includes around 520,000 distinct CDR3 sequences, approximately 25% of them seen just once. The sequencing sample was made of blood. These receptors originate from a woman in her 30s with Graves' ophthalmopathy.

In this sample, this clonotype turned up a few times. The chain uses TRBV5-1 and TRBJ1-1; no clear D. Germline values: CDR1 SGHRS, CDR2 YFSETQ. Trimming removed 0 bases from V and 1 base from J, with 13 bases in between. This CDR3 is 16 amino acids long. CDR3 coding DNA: TGCGCCAGCAGCTTGGCGTCGCGGACGGGGAACACTGAAGCTTTCTTT. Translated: CASSLASRTGNTEAFF.

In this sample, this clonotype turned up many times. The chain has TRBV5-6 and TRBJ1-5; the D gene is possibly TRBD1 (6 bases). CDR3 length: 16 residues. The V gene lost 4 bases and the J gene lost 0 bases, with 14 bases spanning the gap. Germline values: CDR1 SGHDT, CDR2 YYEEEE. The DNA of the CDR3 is TGTGCCAGCAGCGTAGGGACACCTTATAGCAATCAGCCCCAGCATTTT. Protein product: CASSVGTPYSNQPQHF.

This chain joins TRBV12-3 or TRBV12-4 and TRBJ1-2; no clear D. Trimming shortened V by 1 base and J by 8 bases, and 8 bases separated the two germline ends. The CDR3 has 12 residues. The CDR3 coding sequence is TGTGCCAGCAGTTTAGGGGTGGGCGGCTACACCTTC. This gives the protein CASSLGVGGYTF.

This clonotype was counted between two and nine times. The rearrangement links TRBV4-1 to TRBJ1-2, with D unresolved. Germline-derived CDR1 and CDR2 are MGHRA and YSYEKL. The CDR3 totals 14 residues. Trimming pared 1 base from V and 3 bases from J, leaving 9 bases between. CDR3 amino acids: CASSQVTGDYGYTF. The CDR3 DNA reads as TGCGCCAGCAGCCAAGTTACTGGGGACTATGGCTACACCTTC.

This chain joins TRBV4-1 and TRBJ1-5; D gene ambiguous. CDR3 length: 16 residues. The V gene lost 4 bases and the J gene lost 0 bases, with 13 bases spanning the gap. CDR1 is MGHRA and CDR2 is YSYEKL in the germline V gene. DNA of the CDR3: TGCGCCAGCAGCCCATCCACCCAGGCTAGCAATCAGCCCCAGCATTTT. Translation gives CASSPSTQASNQPQHF.

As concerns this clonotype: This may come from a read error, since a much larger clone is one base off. CDR3 DNA: TGTTCCAGCAGCTTACGGACAAGCTATGGCTACACCTTC. This translates into CSSSLRTSYGYTF. The chain couples TRBV7-2 to TRBJ1-2, with D possibly TRBD1 on 5 matching bases. The germline V gene encodes CDR1 SGHTA and CDR2 FQGNSA. The CDR3 totals 13 residues.

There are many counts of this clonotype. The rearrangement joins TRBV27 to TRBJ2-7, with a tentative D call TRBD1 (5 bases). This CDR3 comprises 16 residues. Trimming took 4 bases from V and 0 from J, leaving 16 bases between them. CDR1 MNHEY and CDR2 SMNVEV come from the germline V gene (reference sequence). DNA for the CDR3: TGTGCCAGCAGTTCAAACGACAGAGATCCCTCCTACGAGCAGTACTTC. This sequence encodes CASSSNDRDPSYEQYF.

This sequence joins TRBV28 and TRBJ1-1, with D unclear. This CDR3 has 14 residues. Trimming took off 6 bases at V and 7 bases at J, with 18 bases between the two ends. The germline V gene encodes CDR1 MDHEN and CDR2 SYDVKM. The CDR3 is CASRLSWREDEAFF. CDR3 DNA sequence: TGTGCCAGCAGGCTAAGTTGGAGGGAGGATGAAGCTTTCTTT.

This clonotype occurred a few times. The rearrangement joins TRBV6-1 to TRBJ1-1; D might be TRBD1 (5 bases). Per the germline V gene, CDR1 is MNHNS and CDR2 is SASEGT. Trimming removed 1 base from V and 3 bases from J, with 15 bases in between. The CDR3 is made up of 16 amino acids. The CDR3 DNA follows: TGTGCCAGCAGTGAAGGGTGGGGGGTGGTAGACACTGAAGCTTTCTTT. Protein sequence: CASSEGWGVVDTEAFF.

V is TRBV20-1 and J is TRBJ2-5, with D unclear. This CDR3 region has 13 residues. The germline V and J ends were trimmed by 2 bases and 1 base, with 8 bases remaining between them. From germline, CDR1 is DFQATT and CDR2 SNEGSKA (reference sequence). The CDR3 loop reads CSARQEFQETQYF. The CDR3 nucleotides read TGCAGTGCTAGACAAGAGTTCCAAGAGACCCAGTACTTC.

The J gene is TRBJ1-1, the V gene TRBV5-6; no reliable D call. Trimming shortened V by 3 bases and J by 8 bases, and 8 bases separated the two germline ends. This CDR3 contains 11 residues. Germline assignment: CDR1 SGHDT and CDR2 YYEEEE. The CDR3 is CASSWSSEAFF. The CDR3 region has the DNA TGTGCCAGCAGCTGGAGCTCCGAAGCTTTCTTT.

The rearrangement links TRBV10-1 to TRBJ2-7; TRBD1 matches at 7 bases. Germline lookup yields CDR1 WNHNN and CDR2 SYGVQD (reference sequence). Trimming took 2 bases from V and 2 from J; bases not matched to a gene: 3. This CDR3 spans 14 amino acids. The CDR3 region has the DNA TGCGCCAGCAGTGAGCGGGACAGCCCCTACGAGCAGTACTTC. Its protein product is CASSERDSPYEQYF.

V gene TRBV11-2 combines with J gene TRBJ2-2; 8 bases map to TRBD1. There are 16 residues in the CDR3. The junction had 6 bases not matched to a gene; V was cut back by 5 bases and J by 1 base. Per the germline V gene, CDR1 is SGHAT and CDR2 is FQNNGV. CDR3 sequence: CASSQPGQVNTGELFF. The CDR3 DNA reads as TGTGCCAGCAGCCAACCGGGACAGGTGAACACCGGGGAGCTGTTTTTT. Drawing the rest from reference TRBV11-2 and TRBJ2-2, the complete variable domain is EAGVAQSPRYKIIEKRQSVAFWCNPISGHATLYWYQQILGQGPKLLIQFQNNGVVDDSQLPKDRFSAERLKGVDSTLKIQPAKLEDSAVYLCASSQPGQVNTGELFFGEGSRLTVL.

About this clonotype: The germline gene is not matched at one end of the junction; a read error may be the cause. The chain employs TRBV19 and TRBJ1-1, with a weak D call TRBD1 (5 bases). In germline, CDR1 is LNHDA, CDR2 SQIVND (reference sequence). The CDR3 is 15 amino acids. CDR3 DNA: TGTGCCAGTAGCGGGGCAGGCCGCGCAAGGACTGGAGCTTTCTTT. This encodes CASSGAGRARTGAFF. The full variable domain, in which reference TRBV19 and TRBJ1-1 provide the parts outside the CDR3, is DGGITQSPKYLFRKEGQNVTLSCEQNLNHDAMYWYRQDPGQGLRLIYYSQIVNDFQKGDIAEGYSVSREKKESFPLTVTSAQKNPTAFYLCASSGAGRARTGAFFGQGTRLTVV.

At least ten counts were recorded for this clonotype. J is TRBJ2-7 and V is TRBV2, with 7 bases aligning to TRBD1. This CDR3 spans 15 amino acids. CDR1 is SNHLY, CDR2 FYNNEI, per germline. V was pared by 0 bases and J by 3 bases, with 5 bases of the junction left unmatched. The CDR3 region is CASSEARTGDYEQYF. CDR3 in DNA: TGTGCCAGCAGTGAAGCGAGGACAGGCGACTACGAGCAGTACTTC.

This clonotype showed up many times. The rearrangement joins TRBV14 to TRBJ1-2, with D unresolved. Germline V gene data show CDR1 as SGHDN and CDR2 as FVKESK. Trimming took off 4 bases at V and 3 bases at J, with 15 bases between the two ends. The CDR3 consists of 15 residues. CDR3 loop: CASSLAAEAYYGYTF. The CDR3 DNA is TGTGCCAGCAGCCTCGCCGCAGAGGCATACTATGGCTACACCTTC.

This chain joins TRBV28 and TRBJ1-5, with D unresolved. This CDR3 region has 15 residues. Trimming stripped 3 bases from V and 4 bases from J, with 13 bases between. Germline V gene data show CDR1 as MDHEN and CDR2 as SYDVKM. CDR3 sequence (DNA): TGTGCCAGCAGTTTCTATGGTTCGGGGAATCAGCCCCAGCATTTT. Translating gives CASSFYGSGNQPQHF.

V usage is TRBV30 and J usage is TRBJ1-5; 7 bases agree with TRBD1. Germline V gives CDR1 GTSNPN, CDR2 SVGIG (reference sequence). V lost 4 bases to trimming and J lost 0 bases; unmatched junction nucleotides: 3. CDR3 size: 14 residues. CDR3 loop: CAWKQGYSNQPQHF. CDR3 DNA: TGTGCCTGGAAACAGGGGTATAGCAATCAGCCCCAGCATTTT.

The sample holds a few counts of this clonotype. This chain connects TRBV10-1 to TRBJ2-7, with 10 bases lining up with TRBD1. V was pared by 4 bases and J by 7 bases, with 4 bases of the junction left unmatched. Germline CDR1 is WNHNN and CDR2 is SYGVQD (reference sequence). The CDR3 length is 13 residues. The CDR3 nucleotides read TGCGCCAGCAGTGGACAGGGGGCGAGGGAGCAGTACTTC. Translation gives CASSGQGAREQYF.

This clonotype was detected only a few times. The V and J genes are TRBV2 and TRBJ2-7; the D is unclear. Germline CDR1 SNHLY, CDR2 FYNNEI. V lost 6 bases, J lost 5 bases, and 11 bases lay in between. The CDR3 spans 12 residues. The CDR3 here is CASRYRPNEQYF. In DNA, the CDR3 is TGTGCCAGCAGGTACCGCCCCAACGAGCAGTACTTC.

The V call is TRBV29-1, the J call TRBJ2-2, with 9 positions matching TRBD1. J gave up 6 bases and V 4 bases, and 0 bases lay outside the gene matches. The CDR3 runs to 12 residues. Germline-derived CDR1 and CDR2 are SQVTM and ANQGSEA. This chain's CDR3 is CSVGDRAGELFF. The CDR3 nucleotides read TGCAGCGTTGGGGACAGGGCCGGGGAGCTGTTTTTT.

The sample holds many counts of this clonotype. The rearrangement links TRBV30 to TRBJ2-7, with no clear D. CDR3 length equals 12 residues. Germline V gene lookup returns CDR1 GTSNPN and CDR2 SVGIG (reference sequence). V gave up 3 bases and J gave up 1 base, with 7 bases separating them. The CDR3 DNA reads TGTGCCTGGAGGGCAGATTCCTACGAGCAGTACTTC. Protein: CAWRADSYEQYF.

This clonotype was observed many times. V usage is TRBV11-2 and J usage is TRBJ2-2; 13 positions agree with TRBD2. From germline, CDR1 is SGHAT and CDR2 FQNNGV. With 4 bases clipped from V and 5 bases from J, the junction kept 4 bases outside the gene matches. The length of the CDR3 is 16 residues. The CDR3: CASSYGTSGDTGELFF. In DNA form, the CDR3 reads TGTGCCAGCAGCTATGGGACTAGCGGGGATACCGGGGAGCTGTTTTTT.